The source of this T cell receptor (beta chain) is a study of cytomegalovirus exposure and HLA in healthy donors. Overall study results and limits: The authors later found HLA-associated TCR beta chains more clonally expanded than equally common others. Sequencing likely produced, as an artifact, a cluster of highly shared sequence variants.

Germline V lookup: CDR1 SGHTA, CDR2 FQGNSA. This CDR3 has 17 amino acids. Trimming took off 4 bases at V and 2 bases at J, with 18 bases between the two ends. This clone occurred a few times. Its specificity is not known. Primers: 60 Vbeta forward and 13 Jbeta reverse. Authors' data handling: Approximately 9.9 million of tens of millions of unique TCR beta chains were shared, per a later count. Libraries were prepared by immunoSEQ multiplex PCR; TCRdb keeps only in-frame clonotypes and omits some of them. The DNA gave D and trimming, while V, J and clone size come from that table. The sample has some 200,000 clones, approximately 70% seen once.

The sample consisted of PBMCs. The chain is built from TRBV7-2 and TRBJ2-1; tentative D call: TRBD2 (6 bases). The clonotype originates from a man in his forties in good health and CMV-seropositive. CDR3 nucleotide sequence: TGTGCCAGCAGCTCCCGCATAGGGACTGGAGCCTACAATGAGCAGTTCTTC. Its protein is CASSSRIGTGAYNEQFF.